In its sample, the clone carrying this TCR beta chain was seen a few times. The data belong to a study of human T cells and chemical hapten exposure. Time point here: healthy volunteer bleed at 6 weeks. RNA extraction used unfractionated whole blood as the source of total RNA. Germline V gene sequence: CDR1 DFQATT, CDR2 SNEGSKA (reference sequence). The CDR3 spans 14 residues. Trimming stripped 0 bases from V and 3 bases from J, with 11 bases between. MiXCR was run by TCRdb on the RACE reads, yielding one entry per CDR3 protein. The table includes some 65,000 distinct CDR3 sequences, roughly 6.6% detected once.

This chain joins TRBV20-1 and TRBJ1-1; D gene ambiguous. This clonotype originated in a female donor in good health. Some clones in this sample may be carry-over from other donors' samples. Input material: whole blood. The CDR3 sequence is CSARDPRRDTEAFF. The CDR3 region has the DNA TGCAGTGCTAGAGATCCGAGACGCGACACTGAAGCTTTCTTT.